The 27 T cell receptor beta chains reported below all come from one sample, sequenced in a study of cytomegalovirus exposure and HLA in healthy donors. It was with 60 Vbeta and 13 Jbeta primers that the PCR ran. The repertoire was sequenced with immunoSEQ multiplex PCR; TCRdb's copy has only in-frame clones and lacks some. This table has about 170,000 clones, 85% appearing once. Source material: PBMCs. These receptors were taken from a boy between 2 and 15 years old in good health and CMV-seronegative.

The rearrangement joins TRBV27 to TRBJ2-1; no definite D call. Germline assignment: CDR1 MNHEY and CDR2 SMNVEV (reference sequence). Between the trimmed V and J ends, which lost 5 bases and 7 bases, there was a span of 6 bases. The CDR3 totals 11 residues. Here the CDR3 reads CASSTSNEQFF. For the CDR3, the DNA is TGTGCCAGCAGTACGAGTAATGAGCAGTTCTTC.

Here the CDR3 reads CASSDRLAVYEQYF. The CDR3 bases are TGCGCCAGCAGCGACAGACTAGCGGTCTACGAGCAGTACTTC. The rearrangement uses TRBV5-1 and TRBJ2-7; 9 bases agree with TRBD2. Per the germline V gene, CDR1 is SGHRS and CDR2 is YFSETQ. CDR3 length: 14 residues. Trimming at V came to 4 bases and at J to 3 bases, leaving 5 bases not matched to a gene.

The CDR3 sequence is CASITWGESTDTQYF. CDR3 coding DNA: TGTGCCAGCATTACGTGGGGGGAGAGCACAGATACGCAGTATTTT. The chain links TRBV5-6 to TRBJ2-3; maybe TRBD2 (6 bases). V lost 6 bases and J lost 0, with 14 bases in between. Per the germline V gene, CDR1 is SGHDT and CDR2 is YYEEEE. This CDR3 comprises 15 residues.

This clone was found a few times. The chain combines TRBV19 with TRBJ2-7, with 12 bases matching TRBD2. There are 15 residues in the CDR3. Losses at the gene ends were 2 bases for V and 6 bases for J; bases not matched to a gene: 5. Germline CDR1 LNHDA, CDR2 SQIVND (reference sequence). The CDR3 DNA follows: TGTGCCAGTAGTATAAGACTAGCGGGAGATCGCGAGCAGTACTTC. Its protein is CASSIRLAGDREQYF.

This sequence joins TRBV14 and TRBJ1-6; D is undetermined. The CDR3 has 14 amino acids. The V gene's germline CDR1 is SGHDN and CDR2 FVKESK. Trimming pared 2 bases from V and 8 bases from J, leaving 10 bases between. CDR3 nucleotides: TGTGCCAGCAGCCAATACCGGGTGGATTCACCCCTCCACTTT. This codes for CASSQYRVDSPLHF.

The chain combines TRBV12-5 with TRBJ2-1, with 13 bases matching TRBD2. The V segment lost 4 bases and the J segment 3 bases; nucleotides outside the gene matches: 0. The germline V gene encodes CDR1 LGHNT and CDR2 FRNRAP. This CDR3 region has 15 residues. CDR3 DNA sequence: TGTGCTAGTGGTTGGACTAGCGGGAGCTACAATGAGCAGTTCTTC. This translates into CASGWTSGSYNEQFF.

V gene TRBV5-6 combines with J gene TRBJ1-2; 10 nucleotides match TRBD1. CDR1 is SGHDT and CDR2 is YYEEEE in the germline V gene. Trimming cost V 4 bases and J 8 bases; bases outside gene matches: 8. This CDR3 has 14 residues. The CDR3 nucleotides read TGTGCCAGCAGCCTAACCGGGACAGGGGCAGGCTACACCTTC. It is translated as CASSLTGTGAGYTF.

This chain uses TRBV2 with TRBJ2-6; 8 bases are shared with TRBD1. Trimming at V came to 6 bases and at J to 0 bases, leaving 16 bases not matched to a gene. CDR1 is SNHLY and CDR2 is FYNNEI in the germline V gene. This CDR3 contains 20 residues. CDR3 nucleotides: TGTGCCAGCAGGGCCTTCAGGGGGGACAGGCGGAACTCTGGGGCCAACGTCCTGACTTTC. As protein: CASRAFRGDRRNSGANVLTF.

This chain joins TRBV28 and TRBJ2-3; TRBD1 matches at 7 bases. The V gene end was trimmed by 7 bases and the J gene end by 4 bases; junction bases not matched to a gene: 8. The germline V gene encodes CDR1 MDHEN and CDR2 SYDVKM. The CDR3 runs 14 residues. The CDR3 DNA follows: TGTGCCAGCAAGCCACAGGGGAAGTCAGATACGCAGTATTTT. It yields the protein CASKPQGKSDTQYF.

J is TRBJ1-2 and V is TRBV5-6; maybe TRBD1 (5 bases). This CDR3 has 12 residues. Germline V gives CDR1 SGHDT, CDR2 YYEEEE. Trimming took off 4 bases at V and 4 bases at J, with 8 bases between the two ends. In DNA form, the CDR3 reads TGTGCCAGCAGCCCAGACAGCTATGGCTACACCTTC. This codes for CASSPDSYGYTF.

V is TRBV5-6 and J is TRBJ2-7; tentatively, D is TRBD2 (5 bases). The CDR3 totals 14 residues. The germline CDR1 and CDR2 sequences are SGHDT and YYEEEE. Trimming removed 2 bases at V and 5 bases at J, with 14 bases between. The CDR3: CASSFWERTNEQYF. The CDR3 DNA is TGTGCCAGCAGCTTTTGGGAGCGGACCAACGAGCAGTACTTC.

This clone was seen more than once but under ten times. The rearrangement links TRBV28 to TRBJ1-6; D remains ambiguous. This CDR3 has 14 amino acids. Germline V CDR1 and CDR2: MDHEN, SYDVKM. Trimming stripped 3 bases from V and 7 bases from J, with 10 bases between. The DNA for the CDR3 is TGTGCCAGCAGTTTGACTGGAACAAATTCACCCCTCCACTTT. Protein: CASSLTGTNSPLHF.

CDR3: CASSLSADTQYF. The CDR3 DNA reads as TGTGCCAGCAGCCTGAGCGCAGATACGCAGTATTTT. This sequence joins TRBV5-4 and TRBJ2-3; D not resolved. Per the germline V gene, CDR1 is SGHNT and CDR2 is YYREEE (reference sequence). The CDR3 length is 12 residues. Trimming removed 4 bases at V and 4 bases at J, with 7 bases between.

V and J are TRBV4-1 and TRBJ2-7; tentative D call: TRBD1 (6 bases). The CDR3 runs to 13 residues. Per the germline V gene, CDR1 is MGHRA and CDR2 is YSYEKL. The V gene lost 5 bases and the J gene lost 2 bases, with 10 bases spanning the gap. CDR3 nucleotide sequence: TGCGCCAGCAGCGCGAACAGGGCCTACGAGCAGTACTTC. Its protein is CASSANRAYEQYF.

This clone was seen a single time. The V gene is TRBV2, the J gene TRBJ2-7; TRBD1 agrees at 7 bases. Germline loops: CDR1 SNHLY, CDR2 FYNNEI. CDR3 size: 15 residues. The J segment lost 2 bases and the V segment lost 7 bases, leaving 11 bases of the junction unmatched. CDR3 region: CASNPRQGRPYEQYF. CDR3 nucleotides: TGTGCCAGCAACCCGAGACAGGGACGACCCTACGAGCAGTACTTC.

The rearrangement joins TRBV15 to TRBJ2-1; 8 bases agree with TRBD2. After removal of 1 base from V and 6 bases from J, the junction contained 8 bases not matched to a gene. The CDR3 sequence is 16 residues long. The germline CDR1 and CDR2 sequences are LNHNV and YYDKDF (reference sequence). CDR3: CATSRAPSGLLNEQFF. For the CDR3, the DNA is TGTGCCACCAGCAGAGCCCCTAGCGGGCTACTCAATGAGCAGTTCTTC.

The chain links TRBV10-1 to TRBJ2-5; 7 positions agree with TRBD1. This CDR3 comprises 15 residues. Trimming cost V 3 bases and J 1 base; bases outside gene matches: 5. Germline V gives CDR1 WNHNN, CDR2 SYGVQD (reference sequence). CDR3 nucleotide sequence: TGCGCCAGCAGTGACCTACAGGGGACCCAAGAGACCCAGTACTTC. Translating gives CASSDLQGTQETQYF.

The chain recombines TRBV27 with TRBJ2-5; D is perhaps TRBD2 (6 bases). V lost 0 bases and J 5 bases, leaving 10 bases between the germline ends. Per germline, CDR1 MNHEY and CDR2 SMNVEV (reference sequence). The CDR3 sequence is 14 residues long. As DNA, the CDR3 is TGTGCCAGCAGTTTATCGTCGGGAGCTGAGACCCAGTACTTC. It translates to CASSLSSGAETQYF.

This clone occurred a few times. The chain recombines TRBV15 with TRBJ1-4; unclear D gene. Germline CDR1 LNHNV, CDR2 YYDKDF (reference sequence). The CDR3 covers 15 residues. V lost 6 bases and J 3 bases, leaving 14 bases between the germline ends. CDR3 sequence reads: CATRNWGVSNEKLFF. The CDR3 coding sequence is TGTGCCACCAGAAATTGGGGAGTTTCTAATGAAAAACTGTTTTTT.

V and J are TRBV5-1 and TRBJ1-6, with D possibly TRBD1 on 5 matching bases. The CDR3 runs 15 residues. Germline loops: CDR1 SGHRS, CDR2 YFSETQ. Trimming removed 0 bases at V and 7 bases at J, with 11 bases between. Here the CDR3 DNA reads TGCGCCAGCAGCTTGGTGGCAGGGAACAATTCACCCCTCCACTTT. Translated, it gives CASSLVAGNNSPLHF.

The chain is built from TRBV14 and TRBJ1-1; D unresolved. This CDR3 has 14 residues. Trimming pared 4 bases from V and 6 bases from J, leaving 15 bases between. Germline V gives CDR1 SGHDN, CDR2 FVKESK. For the CDR3, the DNA is TGTGCCAGCAGCCTCGGGTTTGAGAGGGCTGAAGCTTTCTTT. Translation gives CASSLGFERAEAFF.

This rearrangement joins TRBV2 to TRBJ2-3; TRBD2 aligns across 11 bases. There are 17 residues in the CDR3. Germline lookup yields CDR1 SNHLY and CDR2 FYNNEI. The junction had 14 bases not matched to a gene; V was cut back by 8 bases and J by 4 bases. This chain's CDR3 is CASPTSGGRVTPDTQYF. CDR3 nucleotide sequence: TGTGCCAGCCCCACTAGCGGGGGCCGAGTGACACCAGATACGCAGTATTTT.

This clone has only one observation. The V gene is TRBV7-3, the J gene TRBJ2-1; D might be TRBD2 (6 bases). CDR1 and CDR2 (germline): SGHTA, FQGTGA. Trimming cost V 6 bases and J 2 bases, with 14 bases left between them. This CDR3 region has 15 residues. CDR3 sequence (DNA): TGTGCCAGCAGTTACTGGGGGGTAACCTACAATGAGCAGTTCTTC. Protein: CASSYWGVTYNEQFF.

The rearrangement uses TRBV10-3 and TRBJ2-5; TRBD2 aligns across 11 bases. CDR1 and CDR2 from the germline V gene are ENHRY and SYGVKD. V lost 5 bases, J lost 5 bases, and 10 bases stayed unmatched. The CDR3 extends over 16 amino acids. The DNA for the CDR3 is TGTGCCATCAGTAGGGAGACTAGCGGGATCGGGGAGACCCAGTACTTC. This translates into CAISRETSGIGETQYF.

This chain links TRBV7-8 with TRBJ2-7, with 9 bases identical to TRBD2. V gave up 5 bases and J gave up 2 bases; unmatched junction bases: 4. The CDR3 runs to 14 residues. CDR1 is SGHVS, CDR2 FQNEAQ, per germline. The CDR3 DNA is TGTGCCAGCAGCCCAACTAGCGGGCCCTACGAGCAGTACTTC. Residues: CASSPTSGPYEQYF.

This rearrangement joins TRBV4-1 to TRBJ1-2; D not resolved. The V end lost 4 bases, the J end lost 4 bases, and 19 bases lay between the germline ends. This CDR3 spans 16 amino acids. CDR1 is MGHRA, CDR2 YSYEKL, per germline. CDR3: CASSPPSTEATYGYTF. The CDR3 DNA reads TGCGCCAGCAGCCCCCCGTCCACCGAGGCTACCTATGGCTACACCTTC.

This rearrangement joins TRBV2 to TRBJ2-7, with D possibly matching TRBD1 (5 bases). V gave up 1 base and J gave up 4 bases, with 11 bases separating them. Germline CDR1 is SNHLY and CDR2 is FYNNEI. The CDR3 consists of 14 residues. In DNA, the CDR3 is TGTGCCAGCAGTGAAGGCAGGGCGAAGTACGAGCAGTACGTC. Translating it yields CASSEGRAKYEQYV.